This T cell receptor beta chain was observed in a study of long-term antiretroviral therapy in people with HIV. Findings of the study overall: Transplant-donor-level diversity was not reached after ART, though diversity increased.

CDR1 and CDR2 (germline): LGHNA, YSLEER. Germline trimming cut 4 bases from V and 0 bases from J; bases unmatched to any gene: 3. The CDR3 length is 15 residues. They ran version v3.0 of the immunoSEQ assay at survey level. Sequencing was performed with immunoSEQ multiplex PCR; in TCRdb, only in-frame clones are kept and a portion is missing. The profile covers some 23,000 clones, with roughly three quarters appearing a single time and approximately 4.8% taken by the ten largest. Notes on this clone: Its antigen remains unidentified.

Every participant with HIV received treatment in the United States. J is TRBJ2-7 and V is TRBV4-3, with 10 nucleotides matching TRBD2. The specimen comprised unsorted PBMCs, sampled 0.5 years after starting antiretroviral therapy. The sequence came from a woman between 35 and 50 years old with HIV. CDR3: CASSRRLAGSYEQYF. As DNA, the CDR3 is TGCGCCAGCAGCCGTAGACTAGCGGGCTCCTACGAGCAGTACTTC.